The 3 T cell receptor beta chains given below trace back to one sample, sequenced in a study of OX40 agonist ivuxolimab in advanced cancers. Here immunoSEQ multiplex PCR was the method, and the copy in TCRdb shows in-frame clones only, minus some. Of approximately 26,000 clones in the sample, about 80% were seen once. Here the sequenced sample was CD4+ or CD8+ T cells sorted from blood, taken in a trial of the OX40 agonist ivuxolimab. These receptors were collected from an adult with an advanced solid tumor such as melanoma, head and neck, liver or kidney cancer.

This clone has more than one count but fewer than ten. The V and J genes are TRBV9 and TRBJ2-7; D might be TRBD1 or TRBD2, each matching 5 bases. CDR3 length: 14 residues. The germline V and J ends were trimmed by 3 bases and 4 bases, with 14 bases remaining between them. The germline gives CDR1 SGDLS, CDR2 YYNGEE. The CDR3 is CASSGGGHQYEQYF. DNA for the CDR3: TGTGCCAGCAGCGGAGGAGGACACCAATACGAGCAGTACTTC.

V and J are TRBV5-4 and TRBJ2-7, with D hard to call. This CDR3 comprises 13 residues. Germline V gives CDR1 SGHNT, CDR2 YYREEE (reference sequence). V shed 0 bases and J shed 3 bases, with 7 bases lying between them. CDR3 in DNA: TGTGCCAGCAGCTTGGGACTGTACTACGAGCAGTACTTC. Translating it yields CASSLGLYYEQYF.

The J gene is TRBJ2-5, the V gene TRBV5-6; TRBD2 matches at 8 bases. The J segment lost 1 base and the V segment lost 2 bases, leaving 4 bases of the junction unmatched. Looked up from germline, CDR1 is SGHDT and CDR2 is YYEEEE. The CDR3 extends over 15 amino acids. DNA of the CDR3: TGTGCCAGCAGCTTCAGCGGGGGAAGCCAAGAGACCCAGTACTTC. Its protein product is CASSFSGGSQETQYF.